One and the same sample provided the 4 T cell receptor beta chains below, sequenced in a study of T cell clonality in common variable immunodeficiency. Findings and limits, study-wide: In common variable immunodeficiency, TCR beta chains reportedly carried fewer deletions and N-nucleotide insertions.

Their antigens are not known. Only in-frame clones appear in the TCRdb table, and some are missing; sequencing was by immunoSEQ multiplex PCR. The specimen has 30,000 to 35,000 clones, none found just once. Sequenced material: peripheral blood mononuclear cells. These TCRs come from a human donor with common variable immunodeficiency.

Many counts were recorded for this clone. The CDR3 end lies 3 residues beyond the end of the read and is filled in from the germline J gene. The V and J genes are TRBV6-2 or TRBV6-3 and TRBJ2-5; 8 nucleotides match TRBD2. The germline gives CDR1 MNHEY, CDR2 SVGEGT. There are 15 residues in the CDR3. V was pared by 7 bases and J by 5 bases, with 12 bases of the junction left unmatched. The sequenced CDR3 bases are TGTGCCAGCACCGTACAGCGGGAGTCCGGGGAGACC. It translates to CASTVQRESGET. The whole CDR3 sequence reads CASTVQRESGETQYF.

Ten or more counts support this clone. The read ends 3 residues before the CDR3 terminus; that terminus is restored from the germline J gene. The chain combines TRBV5-1 with TRBJ2-7, with D uncertain. Germline-derived CDR1 and CDR2 are SGHRS and YFSETQ. This CDR3 has 15 amino acids. V lost 0 bases and J 0 bases, leaving 10 bases between the germline ends. The CDR3: CASSLAPGFSYEQYF. The part of the CDR3 DNA that was read is TGCGCCAGCAGCTTGGCCCCCGGGTTCTCCTACGAG. The variable domain in full, with the rest retrieved from reference TRBV5-1 and TRBJ2-7, is KAGVTQTPRYLIKTRGQQVTLSCSPISGHRSVSWYQQTPGQGLQFLFEYFSETQRNKGNFPGRFSGRQFSNSRSEMNVSTLELGDSALYLCASSLAPGFSYEQYFGPGTRLTVT.

This clone was counted a few times. Coverage ceases 3 residues before the CDR3 finishes, and the germline J gene fills in the end. The genes are TRBV2 and TRBJ2-7, with 7 bases identical to TRBD1. Germline-derived CDR1 and CDR2 are SNHLY and FYNNEI. Trimming took 6 bases from V and 6 from J; bases not matched to a gene: 11. The CDR3 consists of 14 residues. The CDR3 region is CASRYRGSFGEQYF. Partial CDR3 DNA: TGTGCCAGCAGGTACAGGGGATCCTTCGGCGAG.

This clone was seen at least ten times. The missing CDR3 end, 3 residues past where the read stops, is filled in from the germline J gene. The chain links TRBV11-2 to TRBJ2-7, with 10 bases matching TRBD2. CDR3 length: 15 residues. Germline V gene data show CDR1 as SGHAT and CDR2 as FQNNGV. Unmatched junction bases numbered 6, after V lost 2 bases and J lost 5 bases. CDR3 sequence reads: CASSLTTSGKNEQYF. The DNA read from the CDR3 is TGTGCCAGCAGCTTAACCACTAGCGGGAAGAACGAG.